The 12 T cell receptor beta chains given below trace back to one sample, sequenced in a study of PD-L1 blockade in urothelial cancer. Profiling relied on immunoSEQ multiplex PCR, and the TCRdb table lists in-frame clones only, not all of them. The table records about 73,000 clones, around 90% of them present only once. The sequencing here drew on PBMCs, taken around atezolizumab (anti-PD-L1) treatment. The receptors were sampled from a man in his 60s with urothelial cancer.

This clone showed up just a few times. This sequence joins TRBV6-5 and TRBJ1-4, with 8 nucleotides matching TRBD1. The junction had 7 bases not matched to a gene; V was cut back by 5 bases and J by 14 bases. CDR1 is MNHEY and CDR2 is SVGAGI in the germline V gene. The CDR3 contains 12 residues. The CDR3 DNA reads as TGTGCCAGCAGTGCCACCGGGACAGGTCTGTTTTTT. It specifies CASSATGTGLFF.

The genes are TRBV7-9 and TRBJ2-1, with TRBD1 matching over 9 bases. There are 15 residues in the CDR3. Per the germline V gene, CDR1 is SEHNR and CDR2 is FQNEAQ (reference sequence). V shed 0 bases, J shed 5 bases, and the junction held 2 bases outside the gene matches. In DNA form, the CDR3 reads TGTGCCAGCAGCTTAGCCGGGACAGGGAACAATGAGCAGTTCTTC. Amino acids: CASSLAGTGNNEQFF. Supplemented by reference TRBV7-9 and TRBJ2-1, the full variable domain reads DTGVSQNPRHKITKRGQNVTFRCDPISEHNRLYWYRQTLGQGPEFLTYFQNEAQLEKSRLLSDRFSAERPKGSFSTLEIQRTEQGDSAMYLCASSLAGTGNNEQFFGPGTRLTVL.

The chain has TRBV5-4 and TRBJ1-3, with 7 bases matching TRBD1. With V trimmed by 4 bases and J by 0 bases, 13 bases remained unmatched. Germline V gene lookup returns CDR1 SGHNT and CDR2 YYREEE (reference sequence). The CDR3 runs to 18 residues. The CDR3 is CASSPDRASGLSGNTIYF. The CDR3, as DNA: TGTGCCAGCAGCCCCGACAGGGCCTCAGGACTCTCTGGAAACACCATATATTTT.

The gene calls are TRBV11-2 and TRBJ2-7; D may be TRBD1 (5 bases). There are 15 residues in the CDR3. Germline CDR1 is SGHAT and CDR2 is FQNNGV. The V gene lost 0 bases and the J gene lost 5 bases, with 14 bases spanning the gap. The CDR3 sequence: CASSLEGGQGHEQYF. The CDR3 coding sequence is TGTGCCAGCAGCTTAGAGGGTGGGCAGGGTCACGAGCAGTACTTC.

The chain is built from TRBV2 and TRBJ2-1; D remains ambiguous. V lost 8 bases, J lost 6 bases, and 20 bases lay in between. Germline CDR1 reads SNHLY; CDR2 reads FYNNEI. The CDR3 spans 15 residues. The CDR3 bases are TGTGCCAGCCCCGCGTCTAGTTACATTCCCAATGAGCAGTTCTTC. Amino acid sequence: CASPASSYIPNEQFF.

CDR3 sequence reads: CASSPGTILYEQYF. The CDR3 region has the DNA TGTGCCAGCTCACCCGGGACTATTCTTTACGAGCAGTACTTC. The chain is built from TRBV18 and TRBJ2-7; 7 bases agree with TRBD2. V shed 3 bases, J shed 4 bases, and the junction held 6 bases outside the gene matches. The CDR3 covers 14 residues. Looked up from germline, CDR1 is KGHSH and CDR2 is LQKENI.

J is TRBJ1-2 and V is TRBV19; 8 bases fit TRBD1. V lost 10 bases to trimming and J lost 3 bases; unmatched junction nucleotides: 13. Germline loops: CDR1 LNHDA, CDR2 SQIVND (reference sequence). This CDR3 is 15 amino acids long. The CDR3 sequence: CATTRQGRDDYGYTF. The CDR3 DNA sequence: TGTGCCACAACACGACAGGGGCGAGATGACTATGGCTACACCTTC.

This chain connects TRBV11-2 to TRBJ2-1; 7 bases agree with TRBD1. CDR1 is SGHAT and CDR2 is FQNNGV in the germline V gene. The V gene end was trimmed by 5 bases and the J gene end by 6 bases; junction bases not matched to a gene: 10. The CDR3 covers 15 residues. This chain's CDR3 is CASSADRVRANEQFF. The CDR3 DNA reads TGTGCCAGCAGCGCTGACAGGGTTAGGGCCAATGAGCAGTTCTTC.

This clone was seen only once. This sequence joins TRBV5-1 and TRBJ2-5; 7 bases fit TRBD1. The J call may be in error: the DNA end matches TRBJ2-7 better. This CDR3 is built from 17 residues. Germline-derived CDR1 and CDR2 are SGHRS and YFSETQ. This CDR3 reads CASSLGGTTGVSYEQYF. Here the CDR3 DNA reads TGCGCCAGCAGCTTGGGGGGGACAACAGGGGTTTCCTACGAGCAGTACTTC.

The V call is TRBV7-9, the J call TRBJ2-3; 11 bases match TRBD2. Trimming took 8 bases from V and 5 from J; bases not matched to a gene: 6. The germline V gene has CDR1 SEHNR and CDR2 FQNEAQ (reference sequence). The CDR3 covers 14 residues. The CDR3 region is CASGVAGGGDTQYF. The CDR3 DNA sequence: TGTGCCAGCGGCGTAGCGGGAGGGGGAGATACGCAGTATTTT. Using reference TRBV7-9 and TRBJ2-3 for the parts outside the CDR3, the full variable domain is DTGVSQNPRHKITKRGQNVTFRCDPISEHNRLYWYRQTLGQGPEFLTYFQNEAQLEKSRLLSDRFSAERPKGSFSTLEIQRTEQGDSAMYLCASGVAGGGDTQYFGPGTRLTVL.

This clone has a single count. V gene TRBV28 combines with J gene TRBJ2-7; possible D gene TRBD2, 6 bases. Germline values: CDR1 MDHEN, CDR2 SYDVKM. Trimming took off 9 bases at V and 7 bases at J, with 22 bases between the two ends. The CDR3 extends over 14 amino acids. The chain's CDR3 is CASSRGGSGTEQYF. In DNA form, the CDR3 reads TGTGCCAGTAGCCGGGGAGGCTCCGGGACGGAGCAGTACTTC.

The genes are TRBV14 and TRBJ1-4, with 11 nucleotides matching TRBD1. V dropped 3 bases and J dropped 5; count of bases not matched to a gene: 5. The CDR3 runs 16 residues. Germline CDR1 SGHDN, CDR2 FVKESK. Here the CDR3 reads CASSHGQGAVNEKLFF. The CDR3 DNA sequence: TGTGCCAGCAGCCACGGACAGGGGGCGGTGAATGAAAAACTGTTTTTT.